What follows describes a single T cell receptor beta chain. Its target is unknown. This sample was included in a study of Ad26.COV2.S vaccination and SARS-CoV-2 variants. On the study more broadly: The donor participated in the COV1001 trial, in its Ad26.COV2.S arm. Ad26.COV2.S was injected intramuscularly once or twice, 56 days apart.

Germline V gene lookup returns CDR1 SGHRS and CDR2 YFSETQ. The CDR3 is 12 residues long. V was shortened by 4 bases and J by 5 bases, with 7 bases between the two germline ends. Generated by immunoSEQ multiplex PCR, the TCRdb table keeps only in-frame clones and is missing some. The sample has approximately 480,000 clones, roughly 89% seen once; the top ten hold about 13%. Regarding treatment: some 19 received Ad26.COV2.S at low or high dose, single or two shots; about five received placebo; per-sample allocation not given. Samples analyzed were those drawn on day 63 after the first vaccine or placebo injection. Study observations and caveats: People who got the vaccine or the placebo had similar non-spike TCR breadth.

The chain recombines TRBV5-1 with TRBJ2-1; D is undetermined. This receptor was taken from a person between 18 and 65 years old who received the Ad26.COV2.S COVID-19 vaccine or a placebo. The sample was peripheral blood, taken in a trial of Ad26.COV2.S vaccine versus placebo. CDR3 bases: TGCGCCAGCAGCCGGACCCACAATGAGCAGTTCTTC. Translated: CASSRTHNEQFF.